Listed below are T cell receptor beta chains from one sample, sequenced in a study of breast tumors, draining lymph nodes, adjacent tissues. TCRdb re-analysed the multiplex PCR reads in MiXCR, keeping a single row per CDR3 protein. The data hold over 150,000 distinct CDR3 sequences, with 25% to 40% observed a single time. The sequenced sample was axillary lymph node tissue. Receptor source: a female donor with breast cancer. Some clones in this sample may be carry-over from other donors' samples. Each CDR3 is given with its conserved first and last residue. A D gene is named only where the DNA matches it firmly. A row's size may be missing; if present it is once, few, many or a size class.

V gene	D gene	clone size	J gene	CDR3 length	CDR3 DNA	CDR3 protein
TRBV25-1	NA	many	TRBJ1-3	16	TGTGCCAGCACCCGAAGGGGACTCCCGTCTGTGGACACCATATATTTT	CASTRRGLPSVDTIYF
TRBV30	NA	NA	TRBJ2-2	15	TGTGCCTGGAGTGTACCTAGCAGGGCTTCCGGGGAGCTGTTTTTT	CAWSVPSRASGELFF
TRBV9	NA	many	TRBJ1-6	15	TGTGCCAGCAGCCTCTCCCCAGGCGGGAATTCACCCCTCCACTTT	CASSLSPGGNSPLHF
TRBV19	NA	many	TRBJ1-5	13	TGTGCCAGTAGTACTGGGAAGAGTTTGCCCCAGCATTTT	CASSTGKSLPQHF
TRBV5-1	TRBD2	NA	TRBJ2-1	16	TGCGCCAGCGTCAGGACTAGCGGGAGGGGCTGGGTTGAGCAGTTCTTC	CASVRTSGRGWVEQFF
TRBV5-1	NA	NA	TRBJ1-2	14	TGCGTCAGCAGCTTTGGTTTCGTCAGCTACGGCTACACCTTC	CVSSFGFVSYGYTF
TRBV9	NA	many	TRBJ1-4	16	TGTGCCAGCAGCGTAGAGGCTTTTGGGACTAATGAAAAACTGTTTTTT	CASSVEAFGTNEKLFF
TRBV6-1	TRBD1	many	TRBJ2-2	15	TGTGCCAGCAGTGCGATACAGGGGGCATACGGGGAGCTGTTTTTT	CASSAIQGAYGELFF
TRBV7-9	NA	many	TRBJ2-5	13	TGTGCCAGCAGCTTAGGTGGCGATGAGACCCAGTACTTC	CASSLGGDETQYF
TRBV7-2	NA	many	TRBJ2-5	14	TGTGCCAGCAGCCCCATGGGCAGTCTGGAGACCCAGTACTTC	CASSPMGSLETQYF
TRBV11-3	TRBD1	many	TRBJ2-5	17	TGTGCCAGCAGCTTAGGTATTGGGACAGGGGCCCAAGAGACCCAGTACTTC	CASSLGIGTGAQETQYF
TRBV3-1	TRBD1	NA	TRBJ1-2	19	TGTGCCAGCAGCCAAGAAAGACCGGGACAGTTGTCAGGGAACTATGGCTACACCTTC	CASSQERPGQLSGNYGYTF
TRBV19	NA	many	TRBJ2-1	16	TGTGCCAGTAGTCAAGGGTATAGCGTTTCCTACAATGAGCAGTTCTTC	CASSQGYSVSYNEQFF
TRBV13	NA	many	TRBJ2-3	17	TGTGCCAGCAGCTTATGGGGCGGGACCCACGATACAGATACGCAGTATTTT	CASSLWGGTHDTDTQYF
TRBV11-2	NA	many	TRBJ1-3	14	TGTGCCAGCAGCTACGGGACATCGACAAACACCATATATTTT	CASSYGTSTNTIYF
TRBV5-8	TRBD2	NA	TRBJ2-7	16	TGTGCCAGCAGCTTTCTAACTAGCGGGAGTTTAAGCGAGCAGTACTTC	CASSFLTSGSLSEQYF
TRBV3-1	TRBD2	many	TRBJ2-3	14	TGTGCCAGCAGCCAAGGGACTAGCGTAGATACGCAGTATTTT	CASSQGTSVDTQYF
TRBV4-2	TRBD1	many	TRBJ1-2	14	TGTGCCAGCAGCCTAGAGACAGGGGGCGATGGCTACACCTTC	CASSLETGGDGYTF
TRBV4-1	NA	many	TRBJ2-3	13	TGCGCCAGCAGCCAAGTAATCACAGATACGCAGTATTTT	CASSQVITDTQYF
TRBV6-1	TRBD2	NA	TRBJ2-4	17	TGTGCCAGCAGTGCCGGGACTAGCGGGAGGGCCAAAAACATTCAGTACTTC	CASSAGTSGRAKNIQYF
TRBV19	NA	many	TRBJ1-2	17	TGTGCCAGTATTTCTACGACGGGCGCAGGGACTAACTATGGCTACACCTTC	CASISTTGAGTNYGYTF
TRBV7-3	NA	many	TRBJ2-3	15	TGTGCCAGCAGCTTAATCCCTGGCTCCACAGATACGCAGTATTTT	CASSLIPGSTDTQYF
TRBV7-9	NA	NA	TRBJ1-1	12	TGTGCCAGCAGCCTAGGACGATCTGAAGCTTTCTTT	CASSLGRSEAFF
TRBV15	NA	NA	TRBJ2-5	16	TGTGCCACCAGCAGAGATGATTTGGGACACCGAGAGACCCAGTACTTC	CATSRDDLGHRETQYF
TRBV5-4	NA	many	TRBJ2-7	13	TGTGCCAGCAGCTTGGATGCCACCTACGAGCAGTACTTC	CASSLDATYEQYF
TRBV7-2	NA	NA	TRBJ2-1	12	TGTGCCAGCAGCCGGGGAAAGAATGAGCAGTTCTTC	CASSRGKNEQFF
TRBV27	NA	few	TRBJ2-1	15	TGTGCCAGCGGAAGGGGGAGGGAGGTTGACAATGAGCAGTTCTTC	CASGRGREVDNEQFF
TRBV7-9	TRBD2	many	TRBJ2-1	19	TGTGCCAGCAGCTCCGAAGTACTAGCGGGAGGGCTGGCCTACAATGAGCAGTTCTTC	CASSSEVLAGGLAYNEQFF
TRBV2	NA	many	TRBJ2-3	15	TGTGCCAGCAGTGGAGTTGGACCTAGCACAGATACGCAGTATTTT	CASSGVGPSTDTQYF
TRBV4-2	NA	many	TRBJ1-4	15	TGTGCCAGCAGCCAAGGGTCCCTCGGAAATGAAAAACTGTTTTTT	CASSQGSLGNEKLFF
TRBV25-1	TRBD1	NA	TRBJ1-4	16	TGTGCCAGCAGTGAATCCCCCGGGACAGCTAATGAAAAACTGTTTTTT	CASSESPGTANEKLFF
TRBV10-3	NA	many	TRBJ2-3	15	TGTGCCATCAGTGAAGAACGGGAGAGCACAGATACGCAGTATTTT	CAISEERESTDTQYF
TRBV7-6	TRBD1	few	TRBJ1-1	13	TGTGCCAGCAGAGAGGGACAGCATACTGAAGCTTTCTTT	CASREGQHTEAFF
TRBV11-2	TRBD1	many	TRBJ1-2	13	TGTGCCAGCAGCCCAGACAGGGGCCACGGCTACACCTTC	CASSPDRGHGYTF
TRBV7-6	NA	many	TRBJ1-5	16	TGTGCCAGCAGCTTAGAGGGGGGGCTTCGAAATCAGCCCCAGCATTTT	CASSLEGGLRNQPQHF
TRBV5-5	NA	NA	TRBJ1-1	13	TGTGCCAGCAGCTCGGGGGAAAACACTGAAGCTTTCTTT	CASSSGENTEAFF